Given below is one T cell receptor beta chain in context. In germline, CDR1 is MNHEY, CDR2 SVGAGI. V lost 5 bases to trimming and J lost 4 bases, with 12 bases between them. The CDR3 has 14 amino acids. Authors' processing steps: Reference gene primer amplification gave nucleated cell count estimates. Sequencing used immunoSEQ multiplex PCR; TCRdb keeps in-frame clones, though not all of them. D and trimming were read from the DNA, whereas the V and J calls and clone size are those reported in that table. The sample holds around 72,000 clones, around 90% seen once. The data were obtained in a study of blood T cell repertoires in COVID-19.

The receptor was isolated from a man aged 45-65 years with acute or convalescent COVID-19. The chain uses TRBV6-5 and TRBJ1-3, with D possibly being TRBD1 (5 bases). Sequencing was done on a sample of peripheral blood. Written as DNA, the CDR3 is TGTGCCAGCAGTCCCACCGGGGGAGGAAACACCATATATTTT. Its translation: CASSPTGGGNTIYF.